The text below deals with one TCR beta chain. Its target is unknown. This sample is drawn from a study of cytomegalovirus exposure and HLA in healthy donors. Study-level information: A prior study identified 110 million or so unique TCR beta sequences from 150 million to 200 million T cells. Roughly 80 million unique TCRs from HLA-typed donors were held in an early data release. The Caucasian-associated ancestry cluster contained approximately 81% of the roughly 390 genotyped donors.

In the PCR, 60 Vbeta and 13 Jbeta primers were used. Clones were read by immunoSEQ multiplex PCR, and TCRdb kept only the in-frame ones, dropping some. The repertoire consists of about 180,000 clones, with around 82% occurring once and the leading ten covering under 3%. General study results and limits: HLA restriction was apparent for most CMV-associated TCR beta chains in a later analysis.

The sample was PBMCs. This clonotype originated in a woman aged 30 to 39 in good health and CMV-seropositive.

The CDR3 DNA reads as TGTGCCATCAGTGAGAATGCGGGGGGGCTGGAGACCCAGTACTTC. It is translated as CAISENAGGLETQYF. This chain connects TRBV10-3 to TRBJ2-5, with 9 bases fitting TRBD2. The V segment lost 2 bases and the J segment 5 bases; nucleotides outside the gene matches: 6. CDR1 is ENHRY and CDR2 is SYGVKD in the germline V gene. This CDR3 spans 15 amino acids.